What follows describes a single TCR beta chain. Its specificity is not known. The assay was immunoSEQ multiplex PCR, and TCRdb's table has in-frame clones only and misses some. Of about 140,000 clones listed, 85% to 90% are singletons. The validation cohort, a group of 130 or so subjects, included the donors and was separate from the roughly 670-subject first cohort. V dropped 5 bases and J dropped 2; count of bases not matched to a gene: 4. The CDR3 totals 14 residues. From germline, CDR1 is SGHVS and CDR2 FQNEAQ. The data derive from a study of cytomegalovirus exposure and HLA in healthy donors. At the level of the study: The 90 to 150 validation repertoires used a platform that matched the one used for the 500 to 700 first-cohort repertoires, as a later analysis reported.

Whole-study results and caveats: The authors listed 164 TCR beta chains as cytomegalovirus-associated.

The sequenced material came from PBMCs. The source of this sequence is a woman under 30 in good health and CMV-seropositive. The V call is TRBV7-8, the J call TRBJ2-5, with 8 nucleotides matching TRBD1. CDR3 protein: CASSTRGLQETQYF. In nucleotides, the CDR3 is TGTGCCAGCAGCACCAGGGGGCTTCAAGAGACCCAGTACTTC.